This TCR beta chain comes out of a study of blood T cell repertoires in COVID-19. Background on the study: Donors in the United States, Italy and Spain gave samples during acute or convalescent COVID-19. PBMCs, B-cell-depleted T cells, or T cells were the source of the cDNA or gDNA that made up the material.

Assay: immunoSEQ multiplex PCR; the TCRdb copy retains only in-frame clones and omits some. The data contain about 300,000 clones, roughly 90% of them singletons. Germline V CDR1 and CDR2: MNHEY, SVGEGT. V lost 3 bases to trimming and J lost 6 bases; unmatched junction nucleotides: 1. This CDR3 is 13 amino acids long. J is TRBJ1-5 and V is TRBV6-2 or TRBV6-3, with 8 bases matching TRBD1. Input material: peripheral blood. The source is a man between 18 and 29 years old with active or convalescent COVID-19. CDR3 residues: CASSYGQGQPQHF. The CDR3 nucleotides read TGTGCCAGCAGTTATGGACAGGGTCAGCCCCAGCATTTT.